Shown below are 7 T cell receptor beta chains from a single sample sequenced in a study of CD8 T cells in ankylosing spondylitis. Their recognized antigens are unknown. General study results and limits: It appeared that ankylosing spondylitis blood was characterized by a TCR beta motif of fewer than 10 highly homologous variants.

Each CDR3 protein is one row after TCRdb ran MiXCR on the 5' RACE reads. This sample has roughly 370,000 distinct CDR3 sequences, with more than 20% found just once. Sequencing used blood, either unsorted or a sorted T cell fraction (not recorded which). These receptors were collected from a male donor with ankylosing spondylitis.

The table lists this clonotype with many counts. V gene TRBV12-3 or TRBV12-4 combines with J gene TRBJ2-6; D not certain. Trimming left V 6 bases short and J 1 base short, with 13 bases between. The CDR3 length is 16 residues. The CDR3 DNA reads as TGTGCCAGCAGACCCTCTAGGGCTTCTGGGGCCAACGTCCTGACTTTC. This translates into CASRPSRASGANVLTF.

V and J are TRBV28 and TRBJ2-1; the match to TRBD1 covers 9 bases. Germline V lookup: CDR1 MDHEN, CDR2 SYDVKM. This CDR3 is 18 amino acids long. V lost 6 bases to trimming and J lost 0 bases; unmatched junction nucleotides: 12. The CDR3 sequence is CASRAGTGSLGSYNEQFF. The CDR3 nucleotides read TGTGCCAGCAGAGCCGGGACAGGGAGCCTCGGCTCCTACAATGAGCAGTTCTTC.

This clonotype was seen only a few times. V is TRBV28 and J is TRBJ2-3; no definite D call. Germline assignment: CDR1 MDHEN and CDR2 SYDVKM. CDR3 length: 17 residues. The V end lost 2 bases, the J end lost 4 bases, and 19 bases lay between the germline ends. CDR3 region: CASSLHPYSTYADTQYF. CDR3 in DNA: TGTGCCAGCAGTTTACACCCCTACTCTACGTACGCAGATACGCAGTATTTT.

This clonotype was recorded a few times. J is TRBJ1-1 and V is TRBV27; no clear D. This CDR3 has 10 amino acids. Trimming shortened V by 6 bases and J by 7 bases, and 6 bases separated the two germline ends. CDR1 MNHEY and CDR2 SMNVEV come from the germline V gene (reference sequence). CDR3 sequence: CASSSDEAFF. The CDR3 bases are TGTGCCAGCAGCAGCGATGAAGCTTTCTTT.

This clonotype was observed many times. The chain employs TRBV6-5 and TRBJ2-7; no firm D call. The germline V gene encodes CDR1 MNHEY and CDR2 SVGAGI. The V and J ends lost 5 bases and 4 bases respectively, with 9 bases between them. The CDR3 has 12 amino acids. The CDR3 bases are TGTGCCAGCAGTGGCTCAGAGTACGAGCAGTACTTC. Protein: CASSGSEYEQYF.

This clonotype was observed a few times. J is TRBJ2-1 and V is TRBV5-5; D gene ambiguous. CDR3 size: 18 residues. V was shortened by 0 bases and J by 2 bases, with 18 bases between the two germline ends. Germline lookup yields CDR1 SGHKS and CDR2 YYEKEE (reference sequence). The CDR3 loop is CASSLDPGSWNPYNEQFF. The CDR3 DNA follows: TGTGCCAGCAGCTTGGACCCCGGTTCCTGGAACCCCTACAATGAGCAGTTCTTC.

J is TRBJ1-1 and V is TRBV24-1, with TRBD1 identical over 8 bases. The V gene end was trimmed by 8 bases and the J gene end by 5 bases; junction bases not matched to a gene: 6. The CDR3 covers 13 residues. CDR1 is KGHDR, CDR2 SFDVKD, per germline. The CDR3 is CATTQTGETEAFF. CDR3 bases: TGTGCCACCACCCAGACAGGGGAGACTGAAGCTTTCTTT.